This T cell receptor (beta chain) was identified during a study of blood T cell repertoires in COVID-19. About the research overall: Spain, Italy and the United States supplied samples that represented acute and convalescent COVID-19. PBMCs, B-cell-depleted T cells, or T cells provided the cDNA or gDNA that made up the material.

Germline V CDR1 and CDR2: LNHDA, SQIVND (reference sequence). V was shortened by 4 bases and J by 0 bases, with 19 bases between the two germline ends. CDR3 length: 17 residues. This clone has only one observation. In the original workflow: Amplification of reference gene primers was used by the study to estimate nucleated cell counts. Only in-frame clones appear in the TCRdb table, and some are missing; sequencing was by immunoSEQ multiplex PCR. That table gives V, J and clone size, and the DNA gave D and trimming. The sample shows 250,000 to 350,000 clones, roughly nine tenths of them seen only once.

Sequenced sample: peripheral blood. The chain is built from TRBV19 and TRBJ2-7; D unclear. This clonotype originated in a man aged 18 to 30 with active or convalescent COVID-19. CDR3 in amino acids: CASSTLYPSSPSYEQYF. Here the CDR3 DNA reads TGTGCCAGTAGTACGCTGTACCCCTCGAGTCCCTCCTACGAGCAGTACTTC.